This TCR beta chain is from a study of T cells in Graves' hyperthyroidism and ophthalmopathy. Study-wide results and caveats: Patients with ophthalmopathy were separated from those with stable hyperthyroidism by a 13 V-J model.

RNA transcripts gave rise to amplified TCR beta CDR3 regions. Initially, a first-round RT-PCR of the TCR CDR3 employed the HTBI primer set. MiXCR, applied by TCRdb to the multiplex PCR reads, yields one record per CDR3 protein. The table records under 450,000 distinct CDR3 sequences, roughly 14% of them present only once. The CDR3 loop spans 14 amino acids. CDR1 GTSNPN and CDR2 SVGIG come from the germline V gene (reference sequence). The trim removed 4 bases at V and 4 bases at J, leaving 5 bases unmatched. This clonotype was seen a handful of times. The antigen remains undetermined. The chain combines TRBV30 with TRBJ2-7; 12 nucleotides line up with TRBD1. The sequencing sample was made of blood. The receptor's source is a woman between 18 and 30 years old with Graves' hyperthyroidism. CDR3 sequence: CAWNMGQGAYEQYF. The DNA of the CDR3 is TGTGCCTGGAACATGGGACAGGGGGCTTACGAGCAGTACTTC.